The rows below give T cell receptor beta chains drawn from one sample of a study of shared clonotypes between healthy human individuals. Produced via immunoSEQ multiplex PCR; TCRdb's table is partial and in-frame only. The profile shows over a million clones, around 78% of them singletons. The source material was memory CD4+ T cells from PBMCs. The receptors derive from a man in his late teens or twenties in good health. Some clones in this sample may be carry-over from other donors' samples. Both conserved end residues are part of each CDR3. A D gene is named only where the DNA matches it firmly. Where a row states a size, it is once, few, many or the class of an expanded clone; other rows omit it.

D: NA; J: TRBJ1-2; length: 13; size: once; V: TRBV11-2; CDR3: CASSPLRGLGYTF; DNA: TGTGCCAGCAGCCCCCTCCGGGGGCTCGGCTACACCTTC
D: NA; J: TRBJ2-3; length: 14; size: NA; V: TRBV5-4; CDR3: CASSSPDAGGTQYF; DNA: TGTGCCAGCAGCTCCCCCGACGCGGGCGGTACGCAGTATTTT
D: NA; J: TRBJ2-1; length: 13; size: NA; V: TRBV5-1; CDR3: CASSPGTYNEQFF; DNA: TGCGCCAGCAGCCCCGGGACTTACAATGAGCAGTTCTTC
D: NA; J: TRBJ2-7; length: 13; size: NA; V: TRBV7-9; CDR3: CASSLPAPYEQYF; DNA: TGTGCCAGCAGCCTCCCCGCTCCCTACGAGCAGTACTTC
D: NA; J: TRBJ2-3; length: 17; size: few; V: TRBV5-1; CDR3: CASSLVGSEGGADTQYF; DNA: TGCGCCAGCAGCTTGGTCGGGTCGGAAGGAGGTGCAGATACGCAGTATTTT
D: TRBD2; J: TRBJ2-5; length: 18; size: few; V: TRBV5-1; CDR3: CASSNGILAGGKGETQYF; DNA: TGCGCCAGCAGCAACGGGATACTAGCGGGAGGGAAGGGCGAGACCCAGTACTTC
D: TRBD1; J: TRBJ1-1; length: 11; size: NA; V: TRBV6-5; CDR3: CASHRGPEAFF; DNA: TGTGCCAGCCACAGGGGTCCCGAAGCTTTCTTT
D: TRBD1; J: TRBJ1-1; length: 13; size: NA; V: TRBV9; CDR3: CASSAGQFPEAFF; DNA: TGTGCCAGCAGCGCGGGACAGTTTCCTGAAGCTTTCTTT
D: TRBD2; J: TRBJ2-1; length: 14; size: NA; V: TRBV6-4; CDR3: CASSNGLAVNEQFF; DNA: TGTGCCAGCAGTAACGGACTAGCGGTTAATGAGCAGTTCTTC
D: NA; J: TRBJ1-2; length: 14; size: NA; V: TRBV9; CDR3: CASSVVGSNYGYTF; DNA: TGTGCCAGCAGCGTAGTGGGCAGCAACTATGGCTACACCTTC
D: TRBD1; J: TRBJ2-5; length: 15; size: once; V: TRBV7-6; CDR3: CASSLIQGAQETQYF; DNA: TGTGCCAGCAGCTTAATACAGGGGGCCCAAGAGACCCAGTACTTC
D: TRBD1; J: TRBJ1-3; length: 14; size: NA; V: TRBV5-1; CDR3: CASSPGQAGNTIYF; DNA: TGCGCCAGCAGCCCCGGACAGGCCGGAAACACCATATATTTT
D: NA; J: TRBJ2-1; length: 12; size: NA; V: TRBV15; CDR3: CATRKGTQQQFF; DNA: TGTGCCACCCGCAAGGGGACCCAGCAGCAGTTCTTC
D: NA; J: TRBJ2-3; length: 13; size: NA; V: TRBV28; CDR3: CASRTDSTDTQYF; DNA: TGTGCCAGCAGAACGGACAGCACAGATACGCAGTATTTT
D: TRBD1; J: TRBJ1-1; length: 14; size: NA; V: TRBV6-6; CDR3: CASSYPQQGSEAFF; DNA: TGTGCCAGCAGTTACCCCCAACAGGGGTCTGAAGCTTTCTTT
D: NA; J: TRBJ1-4; length: 19; size: NA; V: TRBV30; CDR3: CAWSPPGRRLGRTDEKLFF; DNA: TGTGCCTGGAGCCCCCCAGGACGGCGACTGGGGCGGACGGATGAAAAACTGTTTTTT
D: TRBD1; J: TRBJ1-2; length: 16; size: few; V: TRBV5-1; CDR3: CASSLGAGGSNYGYTF; DNA: TGCGCCAGCAGCTTGGGAGCAGGGGGCTCCAACTATGGCTACACCTTC
D: NA; J: TRBJ2-7; length: 14; size: NA; V: TRBV9; CDR3: CASSVADYSREQYF; DNA: TGCGCCAGCAGTGTAGCGGACTATTCGAGGGAGCAGTACTTC
D: NA; J: TRBJ2-1; length: 12; size: few; V: TRBV10-3; CDR3: CAISSPGAEQFF; DNA: TGTGCCATCAGCAGTCCGGGCGCTGAGCAGTTCTTC
D: TRBD1; J: TRBJ2-3; length: 15; size: NA; V: TRBV5-1; CDR3: CASSAGTGGRDTQYF; DNA: TGCGCCAGCAGCGCAGGGACAGGGGGCAGAGATACGCAGTATTTT
D: NA; J: TRBJ2-5; length: 15; size: NA; V: TRBV2; CDR3: CASSLQGLFGETQYF; DNA: TGTGCCAGCAGTCTACAGGGTTTGTTTGGGGAGACCCAGTACTTC
D: NA; J: TRBJ1-1; length: 11; size: NA; V: TRBV30; CDR3: CARGRNTEAFF; DNA: TGTGCTAGGGGCAGGAACACTGAAGCTTTCTTT
D: NA; J: TRBJ1-5; length: 13; size: NA; V: TRBV2; CDR3: CASSGQGVQPQHF; DNA: TGTGCCAGCAGTGGGCAGGGAGTTCAGCCCCAGCATTTT
D: NA; J: TRBJ1-1; length: 15; size: NA; V: TRBV28; CDR3: CASSRGGAGYTEAFF; DNA: TGTGCCAGCTCAAGGGGGGGGGCAGGGTACACTGAAGCTTTCTTT
D: TRBD2; J: TRBJ2-1; length: 16; size: NA; V: TRBV14; CDR3: CASSRPGLAGGGEQFF; DNA: TGTGCCAGCAGCCGACCGGGACTAGCGGGAGGAGGGGAGCAGTTCTTC
D: TRBD2; J: TRBJ2-3; length: 14; size: NA; V: TRBV5-4; CDR3: CASSGTRSTDTQYF; DNA: TGTGCCAGCAGCGGGACTAGGAGCACAGATACGCAGTATTTT
D: TRBD2; J: TRBJ2-1; length: 16; size: once; V: TRBV27; CDR3: CASSSFLAGAYNEQFF; DNA: TGTGCCAGCAGTTCATTTCTAGCGGGGGCCTACAATGAGCAGTTCTTC
D: NA; J: TRBJ2-3; length: 12; size: NA; V: TRBV5-1; CDR3: CASSFGTDTQYF; DNA: TGCGCCAGCAGCTTTGGCACAGATACGCAGTATTTT
D: NA; J: TRBJ1-4; length: 14; size: NA; V: TRBV18; CDR3: CASSPKDHNEKLFF; DNA: TGTGCCAGCTCACCCAAAGATCATAATGAAAAACTGTTTTTT
D: NA; J: TRBJ2-1; length: 15; size: NA; V: TRBV5-4; CDR3: CAWRLGLSSYNEQFF; DNA: TGCGCCTGGCGGTTGGGACTCAGCTCCTACAATGAGCAGTTCTTC
D: NA; J: TRBJ2-7; length: 14; size: NA; V: TRBV7-2; CDR3: CASSFSTGSYEQYF; DNA: TGTGCCAGCAGCTTTTCCACAGGCTCCTACGAGCAGTACTTC
D: NA; J: TRBJ2-1; length: 14; size: NA; V: TRBV7-3; CDR3: CASSLTSSASEQFF; DNA: TGTGCCAGCAGCTTAACGTCTAGCGCCTCTGAGCAGTTCTTC
D: NA; J: TRBJ2-1; length: 13; size: NA; V: TRBV10-1; CDR3: CASSEGRYNEQFF; DNA: TGCGCCAGCAGTGAGGGGCGATACAATGAGCAGTTCTTC
D: TRBD1; J: TRBJ2-5; length: 14; size: NA; V: TRBV11-3; CDR3: CASSSGTGRETQYF; DNA: TGTGCCAGCAGCAGCGGGACAGGGAGGGAGACCCAGTACTTC
D: NA; J: TRBJ1-1; length: 13; size: NA; V: TRBV6-1; CDR3: CASMLQGNTEAFF; DNA: TGTGCCAGCATGCTCCAAGGGAACACTGAAGCTTTCTTT
D: TRBD2; J: TRBJ2-5; length: 14; size: many; V: TRBV30; CDR3: CAWSVGSGSETQYF; DNA: TGTGCCTGGAGTGTTGGTAGCGGGAGTGAGACCCAGTACTTC
D: NA; J: TRBJ2-2; length: 15; size: NA; V: TRBV5-1; CDR3: CASSLGFGAAGELFF; DNA: TGCGCCAGCAGCTTGGGGTTTGGAGCCGCCGGGGAGCTGTTTTTT
D: TRBD2; J: TRBJ2-1; length: 15; size: few; V: TRBV7-3; CDR3: CASSSRLAGRDEQFF; DNA: TGTGCCAGCAGCTCCCGACTAGCGGGAAGAGATGAGCAGTTCTTC
D: NA; J: TRBJ2-7; length: 15; size: NA; V: TRBV7-2; CDR3: CASTPGGSGLYEQYF; DNA: TGTGCCAGCACCCCAGGGGGTTCGGGACTCTACGAGCAGTACTTC
D: NA; J: TRBJ1-1; length: 16; size: many; V: TRBV5-1; CDR3: CASSLRGRVLNTEAFF; DNA: TGCGCCAGCAGCTTGCGGGGTCGGGTCCTTAACACTGAAGCTTTCTTT
D: TRBD2; J: TRBJ2-7; length: 14; size: NA; V: TRBV5-1; CDR3: CASSFSGSAYEQYF; DNA: TGCGCCAGCAGCTTTAGCGGGAGCGCCTACGAGCAGTACTTC
D: NA; J: TRBJ2-1; length: 15; size: NA; V: TRBV18; CDR3: CASSPQRVGLNEQFF; DNA: TGTGCCAGCTCCCCCCAGAGGGTAGGACTGAATGAGCAGTTCTTC
D: NA; J: TRBJ2-3; length: 16; size: once; V: TRBV5-1; CDR3: CASSRGAQGGTDTQYF; DNA: TGCGCCAGCAGCCGCGGCGCCCAGGGCGGCACAGATACGCAGTATTTT
D: NA; J: TRBJ1-5; length: 13; size: many; V: TRBV30; CDR3: CAWSRENGRPQHF; DNA: TGTGCCTGGAGCAGGGAGAATGGGAGGCCCCAGCATTTT
D: NA; J: TRBJ1-1; length: 12; size: few; V: TRBV30; CDR3: CAWSVLGGVAFF; DNA: TGTGCCTGGAGTGTATTGGGAGGAGTAGCTTTCTTT
D: NA; J: TRBJ1-2; length: 14; size: NA; V: TRBV28; CDR3: CASSLGQKVYGYTF; DNA: TGTGCCAGCAGTTTAGGGCAGAAGGTCTATGGCTACACCTTC
D: NA; J: TRBJ1-2; length: 18; size: NA; V: TRBV10-3; CDR3: CAISDTGSWGRESYGYTF; DNA: TGTGCCATCAGTGATACGGGGTCATGGGGGCGCGAGAGTTATGGCTACACCTTC
D: TRBD1; J: TRBJ2-2; length: 18; size: NA; V: TRBV27; CDR3: CASTPTRGQGLNTGELFF; DNA: TGTGCCAGCACCCCTACTAGGGGACAGGGGCTGAACACCGGGGAGCTGTTTTTT
D: NA; J: TRBJ2-3; length: 15; size: NA; V: TRBV11-2; CDR3: CASSLLILAADTQYF; DNA: TGTGCCAGCAGCTTATTGATTTTGGCAGCAGATACGCAGTATTTT
D: NA; J: TRBJ1-1; length: 16; size: NA; V: TRBV28; CDR3: CASSYPRQGLNTEAFF; DNA: TGTGCCAGCAGTTATCCTCGCCAGGGATTGAACACTGAAGCTTTCTTT